The 10 T cell receptor beta chains reported below all come from one sample, sequenced in a study of T cells after yellow fever vaccination. MiXCR, run by TCRdb on the 5' RACE reads, gives a single entry per CDR3 protein. The sample carries a few hundred thousand distinct CDR3 sequences, under 15% recorded once. This material consisted of CD4+ T cells sorted from PBMCs, taken 45 days after the yellow fever booster vaccination. The source is a man aged 30 to 45 who received the YFV17D yellow fever vaccine.

This clonotype was seen at least ten times. This chain links TRBV7-2 with TRBJ2-3; 7 positions agree with TRBD2. This CDR3 contains 14 residues. Germline V gene sequence: CDR1 SGHTA, CDR2 FQGNSA. V was clipped by 1 base and J by 6 bases; unmatched bases: 4. In DNA, the CDR3 is TGTGCCAGCAGCTTAGGGCAGGGAGGGGATACGCAGTATTTT. Translated, it gives CASSLGQGGDTQYF.

This clonotype was recorded a few times. As DNA, the CDR3 is TGTGCCACCACTCCGGGGAAAGTATACGAGCAGTACTTC. Its translation is CATTPGKVYEQYF. V and J are TRBV10-3 and TRBJ2-7, with D possibly being TRBD2 (5 bases). The ends were cut back, 10 bases at V and 4 bases at J, with 17 bases in the middle. Germline V gene sequence: CDR1 ENHRY, CDR2 SYGVKD. CDR3 length equals 13 residues.

The J gene is TRBJ2-2, the V gene TRBV9; D call uncertain. Germline V gene data show CDR1 as SGDLS and CDR2 as YYNGEE. The CDR3 is 17 amino acids. Trimming removed 4 bases at V and 4 bases at J, with 20 bases between. The chain's CDR3 is CASSPRLIPNPTGELFF. CDR3 DNA: TGTGCCAGCAGCCCCAGGCTAATACCAAACCCCACCGGGGAGCTGTTTTTT.

This clonotype has more than one count but fewer than ten. The chain couples TRBV28 to TRBJ2-1; TRBD1 is a possible D gene (6 bases). The germline V gene encodes CDR1 MDHEN and CDR2 SYDVKM. This CDR3 is 13 amino acids long. The germline V and J ends were trimmed by 6 bases and 2 bases, with 8 bases remaining between them. The CDR3 DNA is TGTGCCAGCAGAGGGACACCCTACAATGAGCAGTTCTTC. Protein sequence: CASRGTPYNEQFF.

The rearrangement joins TRBV5-6 to TRBJ2-2; 7 bases map to TRBD1. After removal of 6 bases from V and 4 bases from J, the junction contained 6 bases not matched to a gene. Germline V gives CDR1 SGHDT, CDR2 YYEEEE. This CDR3 region has 14 residues. The CDR3 DNA follows: TGTGCCAGCACCCCACAGGGGAGCACCGGGGAGCTGTTTTTT. It encodes CASTPQGSTGELFF.

The J gene is TRBJ2-5, the V gene TRBV7-2, with a tentative D call TRBD1 (6 bases). Germline V gene data show CDR1 as SGHTA and CDR2 as FQGNSA. CDR3 size: 15 residues. The germline V and J ends were trimmed by 4 bases and 4 bases, with 16 bases remaining between them. The CDR3 region has the DNA TGTGCCAGCAGCTACCAAACAGGGTCCGGAGAGACCCAGTACTTC. Its protein is CASSYQTGSGETQYF.

This chain joins TRBV7-9 and TRBJ2-3; TRBD1 matches 8 bases. Trimming cost V 0 bases and J 3 bases; bases outside gene matches: 8. This CDR3 has 17 residues. Germline V gives CDR1 SEHNR, CDR2 FQNEAQ (reference sequence). The CDR3 DNA is TGTGCCAGCAGCTTAGCCGAATGGACAGGGTTGACAGATACGCAGTATTTT. This encodes CASSLAEWTGLTDTQYF.

At least ten counts were recorded for this clonotype. The chain recombines TRBV18 with TRBJ2-3; 12 bases fit TRBD2. The germline gives CDR1 KGHSH, CDR2 LQKENI. CDR3 length equals 18 residues. After removal of 3 bases from V and 0 bases from J, the junction contained 7 bases not matched to a gene. CDR3 region: CASSPLLAGGASTDTQYF. The CDR3 DNA reads as TGTGCCAGCTCACCGCTACTAGCGGGGGGCGCTAGCACAGATACGCAGTATTTT. Together with reference TRBV18 and TRBJ2-3, the CDR3 gives the full variable domain: NAGVMQNPRHLVRRRGQEARLRCSPMKGHSHVYWYRQLPEEGLKFMVYLQKENIIDESGMPKERFSAEFPKEGPSILRIQQVVRGDSAAYFCASSPLLAGGASTDTQYFGPGTRLTVL.

The chain's CDR3 is CSAKLGGISYNEQFF. The CDR3 DNA sequence: TGCAGTGCTAAACTAGGGGGAATCTCCTACAATGAGCAGTTCTTC. This sequence joins TRBV20-1 and TRBJ2-1, with a weak D call TRBD1 (6 bases). Looked up from germline, CDR1 is DFQATT and CDR2 is SNEGSKA (reference sequence). The CDR3 has 15 residues. The V end was cut by 4 bases, the J end by 0 bases, with 13 bases between.

V and J are TRBV5-1 and TRBJ2-7, with TRBD2 identical over 8 bases. V shed 0 bases and J 6 bases; nucleotides not matched to a gene: 17. The CDR3 spans 18 residues. CDR1 is SGHRS, CDR2 YFSETQ, per germline. The CDR3 loop reads CASSLGAGVTSRRTEQYF. The CDR3 bases are TGCGCCAGCAGCTTGGGAGCGGGGGTGACTAGCCGGAGAACCGAGCAGTACTTC.